The entry that follows covers one T cell receptor beta chain sequence. This clone may be a read error of a much larger clone one base away. TCRdb analysed the 5' RACE reads with MiXCR anew, one entry per CDR3 protein. The table shows approximately 40,000 distinct CDR3 sequences, with roughly a fifth occurring only once. The sorted Tregs were CD4+CD25+CD127-/low cells. V dropped 1 base and J dropped 2; count of bases not matched to a gene: 7. The CDR3 has 17 residues. Germline CDR1 SGHVS, CDR2 FQNEAQ. Material for sequencing was Tregs sorted from blood. The clonotype originates from a female donor with breast cancer. The chain uses TRBV7-8 and TRBJ2-3; 9 positions match TRBD2. Here the CDR3 reads CASSLVPLAGITDTQYF. In nucleotides, the CDR3 is TGTGCCAGCAGCTTAGTTCCTCTAGCGGGGATCACAGATACGCAGTATTTT.